The TCR beta chain described here comes from a study of tumor-infiltrating lymphocytes in oesophageal squamous cell carcinoma. This CDR3 has 17 residues. Germline values: CDR1 SEHNR, CDR2 FQNEAQ (reference sequence). Each CDR3 protein is one row after TCRdb ran MiXCR on the PCR reads. The sample lists roughly 12,000 distinct CDR3 sequences; approximately 49% were seen once. This rearrangement joins TRBV7-9 to TRBJ2-3, with TRBD2 matching over 10 bases. The J call is doubtful: the DNA matches TRBJ2-5 better. The source material was esophageal tumor tissue. The source of this sequence is a male donor with esophageal squamous cell carcinoma. The CDR3 spells CASSQGASGGQQETQYF. The CDR3 DNA is TGTGCCAGCAGCCAGGGGGCTAGCGGGGGACAACAAGAGACCCAGTACTTC.